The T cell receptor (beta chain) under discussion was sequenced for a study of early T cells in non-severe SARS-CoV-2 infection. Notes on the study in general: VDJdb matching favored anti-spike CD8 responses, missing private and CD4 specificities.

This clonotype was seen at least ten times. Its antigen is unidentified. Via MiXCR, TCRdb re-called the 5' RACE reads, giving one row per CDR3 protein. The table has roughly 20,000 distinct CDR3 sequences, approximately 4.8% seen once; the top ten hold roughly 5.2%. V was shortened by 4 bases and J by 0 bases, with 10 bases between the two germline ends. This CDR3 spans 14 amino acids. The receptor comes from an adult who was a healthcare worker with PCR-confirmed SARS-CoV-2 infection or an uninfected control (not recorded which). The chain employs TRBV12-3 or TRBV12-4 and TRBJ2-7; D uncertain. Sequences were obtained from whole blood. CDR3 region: CASSWGTSSYEQYF. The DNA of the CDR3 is TGTGCCAGCAGTTGGGGTACCAGCTCCTACGAGCAGTACTTC.